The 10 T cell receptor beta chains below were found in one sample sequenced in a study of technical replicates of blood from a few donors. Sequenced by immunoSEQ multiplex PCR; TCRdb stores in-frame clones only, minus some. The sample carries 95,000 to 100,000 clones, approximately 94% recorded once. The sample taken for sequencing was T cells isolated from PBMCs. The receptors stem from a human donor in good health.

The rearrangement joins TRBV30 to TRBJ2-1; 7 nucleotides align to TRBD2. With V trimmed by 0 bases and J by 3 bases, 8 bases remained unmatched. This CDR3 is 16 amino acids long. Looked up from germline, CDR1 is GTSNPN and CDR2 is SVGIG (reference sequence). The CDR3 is CAWSVHSGGRYNEQFF. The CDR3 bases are TGTGCCTGGAGTGTACATTCGGGAGGTCGCTACAATGAGCAGTTCTTC.

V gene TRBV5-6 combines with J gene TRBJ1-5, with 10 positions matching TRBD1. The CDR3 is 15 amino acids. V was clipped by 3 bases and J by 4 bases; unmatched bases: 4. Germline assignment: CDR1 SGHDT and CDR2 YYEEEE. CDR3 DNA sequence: TGTGCCAGCAGCTCACTGGACAGGGGGAATCAGCCCCAGCATTTT. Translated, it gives CASSSLDRGNQPQHF.

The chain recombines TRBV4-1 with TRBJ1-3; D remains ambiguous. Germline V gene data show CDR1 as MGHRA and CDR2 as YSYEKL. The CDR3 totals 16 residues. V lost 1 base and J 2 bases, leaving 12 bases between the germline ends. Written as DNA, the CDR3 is TGCGCCAGCAGCCAAGTCCGGGGAAGTACTGGAAACACCATATATTTT. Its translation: CASSQVRGSTGNTIYF.

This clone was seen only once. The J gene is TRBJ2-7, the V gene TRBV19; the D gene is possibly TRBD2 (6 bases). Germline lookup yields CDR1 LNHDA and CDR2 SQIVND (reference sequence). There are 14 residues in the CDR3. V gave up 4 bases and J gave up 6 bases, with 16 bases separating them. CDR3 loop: CASSTGTARGEQYF. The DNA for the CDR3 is TGTGCCAGTAGTACGGGGACTGCGAGGGGCGAGCAGTACTTC.

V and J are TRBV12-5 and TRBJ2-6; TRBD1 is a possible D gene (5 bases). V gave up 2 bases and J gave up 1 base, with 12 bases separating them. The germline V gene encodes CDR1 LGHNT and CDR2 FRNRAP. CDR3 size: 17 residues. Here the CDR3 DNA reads TGTGCTAGTGGTTTGCCTCAGGGCCTGTCTGGGGCCAACGTCCTGACTTTC. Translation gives CASGLPQGLSGANVLTF.

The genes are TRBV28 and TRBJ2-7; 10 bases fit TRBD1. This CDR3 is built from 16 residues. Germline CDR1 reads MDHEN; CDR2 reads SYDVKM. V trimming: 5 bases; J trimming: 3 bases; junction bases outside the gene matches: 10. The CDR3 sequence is CASSVTTGGIFYEQYF. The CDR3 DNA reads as TGTGCCAGCAGTGTAACGACAGGGGGCATTTTCTACGAGCAGTACTTC.

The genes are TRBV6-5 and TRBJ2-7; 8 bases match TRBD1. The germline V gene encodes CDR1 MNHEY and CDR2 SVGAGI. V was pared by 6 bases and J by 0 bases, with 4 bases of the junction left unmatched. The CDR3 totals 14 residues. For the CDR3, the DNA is TGTGCCAGCAGAGCAGGGGGCGCCTCCTACGAGCAGTACTTC. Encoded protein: CASRAGGASYEQYF.

CDR3 DNA sequence: TGTGCCAGCAGCGATAGAGACAATGAGCAGTTCTTC. This encodes CASSDRDNEQFF. This sequence joins TRBV5-6 and TRBJ2-1; D is unclear. Germline V lookup: CDR1 SGHDT, CDR2 YYEEEE. V was trimmed by 4 bases and J by 5 bases, leaving 7 bases between them. This CDR3 is built from 12 residues.

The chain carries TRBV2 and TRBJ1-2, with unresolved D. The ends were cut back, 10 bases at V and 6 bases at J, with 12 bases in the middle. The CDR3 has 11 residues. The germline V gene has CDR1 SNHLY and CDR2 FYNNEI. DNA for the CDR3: TGTGCCACCCAGGCTCCAGATGGCTACACCTTC. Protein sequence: CATQAPDGYTF.

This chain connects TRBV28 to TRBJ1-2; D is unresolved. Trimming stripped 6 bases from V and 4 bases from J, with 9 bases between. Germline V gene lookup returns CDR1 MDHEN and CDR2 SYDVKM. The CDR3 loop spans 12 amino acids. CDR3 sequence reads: CASSPPSYGYTF. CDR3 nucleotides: TGTGCCAGCAGCCCACCGAGCTATGGCTACACCTTC.